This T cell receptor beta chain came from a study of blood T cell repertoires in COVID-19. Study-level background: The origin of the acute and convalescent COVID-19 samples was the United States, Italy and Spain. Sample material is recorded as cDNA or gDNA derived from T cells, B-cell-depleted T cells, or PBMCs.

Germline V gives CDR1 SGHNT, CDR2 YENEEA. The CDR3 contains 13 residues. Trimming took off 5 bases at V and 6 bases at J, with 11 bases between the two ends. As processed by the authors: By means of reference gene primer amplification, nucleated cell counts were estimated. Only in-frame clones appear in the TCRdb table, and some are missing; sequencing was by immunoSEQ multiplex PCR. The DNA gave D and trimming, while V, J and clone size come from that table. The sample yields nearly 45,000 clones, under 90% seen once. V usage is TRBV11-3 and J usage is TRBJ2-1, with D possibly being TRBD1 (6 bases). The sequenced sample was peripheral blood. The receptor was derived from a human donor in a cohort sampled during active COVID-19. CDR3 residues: CASSRGTLNEQFF. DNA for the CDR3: TGTGCCAGCAGCCGAGGGACACTCAATGAGCAGTTCTTC.